The clone carrying this T cell receptor beta chain was found once. What it binds is not known. Trimming pared 3 bases from V and 2 bases from J, leaving 16 bases between. The germline V gene has CDR1 MGHRA and CDR2 YSYEKL. This CDR3 has 16 residues. The sample is drawn from a study of graft-versus-host responses after intestinal transplantation. In the study overall: Recipients received multivisceral, liver-intestinal, or isolated intestinal transplants. Anti-thymocyte globulin induction preceded three to four years of tacrolimus and steroid maintenance in all recipients.

Sequencing was performed with immunoSEQ multiplex PCR; in TCRdb, only in-frame clones are kept and a portion is missing. This sample carries under 95,000 clones, roughly 80% of them seen once, and the ten largest clones take 0.65% to 0.95%. Whole-study results and caveats: Detected in recipient marrow were GvH clones, some of which were first observed in ileum or blood. Graft-donor T cell macrochimerism in patients accompanied high graft-versus-host to host-versus-graft clonal ratios in allografts.

The sequenced sample was unstimulated CD4+ T cells sorted from spleen or lymph node cells, obtained before intestinal transplant. The sequence derives from a human donor who received an intestinal transplant. The chain uses TRBV4-1 and TRBJ1-2, with D possibly TRBD1 on 6 matching bases. This CDR3 reads CASSQFGTRGNYGYTF. The CDR3 nucleotides are TGCGCCAGCAGCCAGTTCGGGACACGGGGAAACTATGGCTACACCTTC.